These 13 T cell receptor beta chains were all obtained from the same sample, sequenced in a study of metastatic and nonmetastatic thyroid tumors. The entire patient cohort was treatment-naive prior to thyroid surgery. TCRdb ran MiXCR on the PCR reads. This sample yields approximately 7,000 clones, of which 15% to 20% are seen a single time; approximately 25% belongs to the top ten. The sample comprised adjacent normal tissue. The source of these receptors is a male donor with papillary thyroid cancer or a benign thyroid nodule (not recorded which). Some clones in this sample may be carry-over from other donors' samples.

The V and J genes are TRBV19 and TRBJ2-1; 10 bases are shared with TRBD2. The CDR3 is made up of 16 amino acids. Germline V CDR1 and CDR2: LNHDA, SQIVND (reference sequence). J gave up 7 bases and V 2 bases, and 8 bases lay outside the gene matches. In DNA, the CDR3 is TGTGCCAGTAGTATATATGGGCTAGCGGGAGCTAATGAGCAGTTCTTC. Amino acids: CASSIYGLAGANEQFF.

By share of the sample, this clone is medium-sized. V gene TRBV30 combines with J gene TRBJ1-5; tentative D call: TRBD1 (5 bases). Trimming cost V 1 base and J 7 bases, with 11 bases left between them. The CDR3 contains 13 residues. The V gene's germline CDR1 is GTSNPN and CDR2 SVGIG (reference sequence). The chain's CDR3 is CAWSGGDGQPQHF. The DNA of the CDR3 is TGTGCCTGGAGTGGAGGGGACGGACAGCCCCAGCATTTT.

The gene calls are TRBV20-1 and TRBJ2-5, with D perhaps assigned TRBD1 or TRBD2 (6 bases each). Germline V gives CDR1 DFQATT, CDR2 SNEGSKA (reference sequence). Trimming shortened V by 5 bases and J by 7 bases, and 23 bases separated the two germline ends. CDR3 length: 15 amino acids. The CDR3 bases are TGCAGTGCTTTGGGCACGGGTGGGGGGCATGGGACCCAGTACTTC. It specifies CSALGTGGGHGTQYF.

This clone was observed a few times. This chain links TRBV19 with TRBJ1-3; TRBD1 matches at 8 bases. Looked up from germline, CDR1 is LNHDA and CDR2 is SQIVND (reference sequence). V shed 4 bases and J 4 bases; nucleotides not matched to a gene: 6. This CDR3 is 15 amino acids long. CDR3 amino acids: CASSTPTGAGNTIYF. CDR3 coding DNA: TGTGCCAGTAGTACCCCGACAGGGGCGGGAAACACCATATATTTT.

This clone was seen a handful of times. V and J are TRBV6-1 and TRBJ2-7; D not certain. Deletions cut 7 bases from V and 4 bases from J, with 11 bases between. The CDR3 is 12 amino acids. Germline loops: CDR1 MNHNS, CDR2 SASEGT. This CDR3 reads CASTSHSYEQYF. DNA of the CDR3: TGTGCCAGCACCTCCCACAGTTACGAGCAGTACTTC.

The sample holds a few counts of this clone. The chain couples TRBV19 to TRBJ2-3, with TRBD2 matching over 13 bases. Losses at the gene ends were 5 bases for V and 5 bases for J; bases not matched to a gene: 7. This CDR3 is built from 16 residues. The germline V gene encodes CDR1 LNHDA and CDR2 SQIVND (reference sequence). This chain's CDR3 is CASSSSTSGGQDTQYF. For the CDR3, the DNA is TGTGCCAGTAGTTCCTCGACTAGCGGGGGGCAAGATACGCAGTATTTT.

V and J are TRBV7-8 and TRBJ2-5; TRBD2 is a possible D gene (5 bases). V lost 7 bases to trimming and J lost 5 bases, with 14 bases between them. This CDR3 is built from 13 residues. CDR1 is SGHVS and CDR2 is FQNEAQ in the germline V gene. The CDR3 reads CASMRGQQETQYF. DNA of the CDR3: TGTGCCAGCATGAGAGGGCAGCAGGAGACCCAGTACTTC.

This clone qualifies as medium-sized. The chain couples TRBV7-3 to TRBJ2-7, with 10 bases lining up with TRBD1. V was clipped by 3 bases and J by 6 bases; unmatched bases: 8. The germline gives CDR1 SGHTA, CDR2 FQGTGA. The CDR3 extends over 15 amino acids. As DNA, the CDR3 is TGTGCCAGCAGCTTGACAGGGGGCATGGCGAGCGAGCAGTACTTC. This encodes CASSLTGGMASEQYF.

The chain links TRBV6-1 to TRBJ1-1, with TRBD1 matching over 9 bases. The CDR3 covers 14 residues. Germline values: CDR1 MNHNS, CDR2 SASEGT. V lost 4 bases, J lost 3 bases, and 3 bases stayed unmatched. In nucleotides, the CDR3 is TGTGCCAGCAGTGCAGACAGGGGGGACACTGAAGCTTTCTTT. Residues: CASSADRGDTEAFF.

This clone has ten or more counts. The chain is built from TRBV7-3 and TRBJ2-3, with unresolved D. CDR3 size: 14 residues. With 3 bases removed from V and 2 bases from J, the gap between germline ends came to 9 bases. Germline V gives CDR1 SGHTA, CDR2 FQGTGA. The CDR3 reads CASSFRAYTDTQYF. The CDR3 coding sequence is TGTGCCAGCAGCTTCCGGGCCTACACAGATACGCAGTATTTT.

Within the sample, this clone is medium-sized. The V and J genes are TRBV11-2 and TRBJ2-1; TRBD2 agrees at 13 bases. The germline gives CDR1 SGHAT, CDR2 FQNNGV. After removal of 4 bases from V and 8 bases from J, the junction contained 8 bases not matched to a gene. CDR3 length: 16 amino acids. The CDR3 region is CASSSQLAGGPHEQFF. DNA for the CDR3: TGTGCCAGCAGCTCGCAACTAGCGGGAGGGCCCCATGAGCAGTTCTTC.

This clone was detected many times. This chain uses TRBV14 with TRBJ2-3; D remains unclear. The length of the CDR3 is 13 residues. Trimming cost V 0 bases and J 4 bases, with 5 bases left between them. Germline V gene data show CDR1 as SGHDN and CDR2 as FVKESK. The CDR3 loop reads CASSQDLADTQYF. CDR3 bases: TGTGCCAGCAGCCAAGATCTAGCAGATACGCAGTATTTT.

This clone showed up just once. The junction departs from germline at one end; a sequencing error may be responsible. The chain employs TRBV7-9 and TRBJ1-4, with D uncertain. This CDR3 contains 15 residues. The germline V gene has CDR1 SEHNR and CDR2 FQNEAQ (reference sequence). The CDR3 loop reads CVSSFPSTMAEKLFF. In DNA, the CDR3 is TGTGTCAGCAGTTTCCCATCCACGATGGCTGAAAAACTGTTTTTT.